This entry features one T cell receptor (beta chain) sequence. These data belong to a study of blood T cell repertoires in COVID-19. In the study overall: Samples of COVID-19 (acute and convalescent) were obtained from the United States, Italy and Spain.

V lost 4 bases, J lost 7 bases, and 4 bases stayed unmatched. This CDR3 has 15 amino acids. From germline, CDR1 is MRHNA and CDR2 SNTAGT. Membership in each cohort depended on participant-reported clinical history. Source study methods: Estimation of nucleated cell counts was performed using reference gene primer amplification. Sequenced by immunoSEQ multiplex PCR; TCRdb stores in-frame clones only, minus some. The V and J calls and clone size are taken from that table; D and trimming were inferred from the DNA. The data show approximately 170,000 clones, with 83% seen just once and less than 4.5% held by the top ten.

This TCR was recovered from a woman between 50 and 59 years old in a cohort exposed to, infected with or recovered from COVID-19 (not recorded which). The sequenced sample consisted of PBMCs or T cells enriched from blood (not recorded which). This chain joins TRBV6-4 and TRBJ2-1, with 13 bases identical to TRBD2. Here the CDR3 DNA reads TGTGCCAGCAGTGCCACTAGCGGGAGGGGGAATGAGCAGTTCTTC. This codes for CASSATSGRGNEQFF.